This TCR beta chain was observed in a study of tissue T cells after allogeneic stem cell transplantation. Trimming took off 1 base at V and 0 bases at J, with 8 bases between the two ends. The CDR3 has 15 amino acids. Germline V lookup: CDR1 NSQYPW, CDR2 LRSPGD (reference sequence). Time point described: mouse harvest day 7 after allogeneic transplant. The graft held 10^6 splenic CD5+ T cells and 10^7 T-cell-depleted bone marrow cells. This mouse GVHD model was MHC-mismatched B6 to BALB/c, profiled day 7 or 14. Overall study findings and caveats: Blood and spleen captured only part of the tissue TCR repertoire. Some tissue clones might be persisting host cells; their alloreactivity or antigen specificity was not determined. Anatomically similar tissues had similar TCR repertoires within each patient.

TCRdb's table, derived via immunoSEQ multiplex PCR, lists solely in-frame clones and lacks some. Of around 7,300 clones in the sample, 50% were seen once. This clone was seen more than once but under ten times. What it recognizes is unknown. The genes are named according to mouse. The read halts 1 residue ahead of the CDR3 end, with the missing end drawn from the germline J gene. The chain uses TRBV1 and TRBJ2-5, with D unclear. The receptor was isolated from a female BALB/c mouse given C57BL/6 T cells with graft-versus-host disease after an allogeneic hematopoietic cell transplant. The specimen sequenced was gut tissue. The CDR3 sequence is CTCSAVRVNQDTQYF. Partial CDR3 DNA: TGCACCTGCAGTGCAGTCCGGGTTAACCAAGACACCCAGTAC.